These 32 T cell receptor beta chains were all obtained from the same sample, sequenced in a study of shared clonotypes between healthy human individuals. Produced via immunoSEQ multiplex PCR; TCRdb's table is partial and in-frame only. In the table there are approximately 2.5 million clones, around 94% of which are singletons. Sequencing was done on a sample of naive CD4+ T cells sorted from blood. Noted subset: CD45RA+ positively selected. Receptors were obtained from a man younger than 30 in good health.

This clone came up a few times. This chain connects TRBV30 to TRBJ1-2; no reliable D call. Trimming took 0 bases from V and 4 from J, leaving 6 bases between them. This CDR3 is 12 amino acids long. Per the germline V gene, CDR1 is GTSNPN and CDR2 is SVGIG (reference sequence). CDR3 nucleotide sequence: TGTGCCTGGAGTGTGAGTGTCTATGGCTACACCTTC. This sequence encodes CAWSVSVYGYTF.

The V and J genes are TRBV7-9 and TRBJ2-2; 8 bases map to TRBD1. V was pared by 5 bases and J by 4 bases, with 6 bases of the junction left unmatched. Germline lookup yields CDR1 SEHNR and CDR2 FQNEAQ (reference sequence). The CDR3 spans 15 residues. The CDR3 sequence is CASSRWTGPTGELFF. The CDR3 DNA follows: TGTGCCAGCAGCCGTTGGACAGGGCCCACCGGGGAGCTGTTTTTT.

In this sample, this clone turned up a few times. This CDR3 is also generated by other DNA sequences in the sample. This chain joins TRBV4-1 and TRBJ1-1; the D is unclear. Per germline, CDR1 MGHRA and CDR2 YSYEKL. The ends were cut back, 0 bases at V and 1 base at J, with 6 bases in the middle. There are 14 residues in the CDR3. This chain's CDR3 is CASSQEEGNTEAFF. Written as DNA, the CDR3 is TGCGCCAGCAGCCAAGAGGAGGGGAACACTGAAGCTTTCTTT.

This sequence joins TRBV9 and TRBJ2-2, with TRBD1 as a possible D gene (5 bases). The V end was cut by 0 bases, the J end by 4 bases, with 7 bases between. Germline V lookup: CDR1 SGDLS, CDR2 YYNGEE. The CDR3 loop spans 14 amino acids. CDR3 coding DNA: TGTGCCAGCAGCGTAGGACAGTCCACCGGGGAGCTGTTTTTT. This codes for CASSVGQSTGELFF.

This clone was seen a single time. The chain employs TRBV11-2 and TRBJ2-1; TRBD1 might be the D (6 bases). This CDR3 spans 17 amino acids. Between the trimmed V and J ends, which lost 5 bases and 0 bases, there was a span of 17 bases. The V gene's germline CDR1 is SGHAT and CDR2 FQNNGV. The CDR3 DNA is TGTGCCAGCAGCCCACGAACAGGGTCCGGCTCCTACAATGAGCAGTTCTTC. This gives the protein CASSPRTGSGSYNEQFF.

This clone was counted once. Other DNA sequences in this specimen translate into the identical CDR3. This rearrangement joins TRBV6-1 to TRBJ2-1; possibly TRBD1 or TRBD2 for D (5 bases each). The CDR3 extends over 12 amino acids. The V gene's germline CDR1 is MNHNS and CDR2 SASEGT. V was pared by 3 bases and J by 6 bases, with 6 bases between. The CDR3 coding sequence is TGTGCCAGCAGTGAGAGGGGCAATGAGCAGTTCTTC. Amino acid sequence: CASSERGNEQFF.

This clone came up a few times. The rearrangement uses TRBV10-2 and TRBJ2-3; D is unresolved. V lost 6 bases and J 3 bases, leaving 4 bases between the germline ends. The CDR3 contains 11 residues. The germline gives CDR1 WSHSY, CDR2 SAAADI. The CDR3 DNA follows: TGCGCCAGCAGGGGGACAGATACGCAGTATTTT. Amino acids: CASRGTDTQYF.

CDR3 DNA: TGTGCCATCAGTGAGTCGTGGCCACTGCCGGGACAACAGACCCTCTCTGGGGCCAACGTCCTGACTTTC. Its translation: CAISESWPLPGQQTLSGANVLTF. This rearrangement joins TRBV10-3 to TRBJ2-6; possibly TRBD1 for D (6 bases). The CDR3 extends over 23 amino acids. The germline CDR1 and CDR2 sequences are ENHRY and SYGVKD. V lost 0 bases, J lost 0 bases, and 27 bases lay in between.

This rearrangement joins TRBV5-1 to TRBJ2-1; D is uncertain. Germline V gene data show CDR1 as SGHRS and CDR2 as YFSETQ. Deletions cut 0 bases from V and 6 bases from J, with 13 bases between. The CDR3 sequence is 15 residues long. CDR3 sequence reads: CASSLAGPRSNEQFF. DNA of the CDR3: TGCGCCAGCAGCTTGGCCGGGCCTAGATCCAATGAGCAGTTCTTC. Filled out from reference TRBV5-1 and TRBJ2-1, the complete variable domain reads KAGVTQTPRYLIKTRGQQVTLSCSPISGHRSVSWYQQTPGQGLQFLFEYFSETQRNKGNFPGRFSGRQFSNSRSEMNVSTLELGDSALYLCASSLAGPRSNEQFFGPGTRLTVL.

V and J are TRBV7-9 and TRBJ1-1; D is possibly TRBD1 (5 bases). Trimming removed 1 base at V and 6 bases at J, with 9 bases between. CDR3 length equals 13 residues. The germline gives CDR1 SEHNR, CDR2 FQNEAQ (reference sequence). The chain's CDR3 is CASSLETASEAFF. In DNA form, the CDR3 reads TGTGCCAGCAGCTTAGAGACAGCTTCTGAAGCTTTCTTT.

V gene TRBV5-1 combines with J gene TRBJ1-1, with D possibly matching TRBD1 (6 bases). V dropped 4 bases and J dropped 5 bases, with 27 bases sitting between them. CDR1 and CDR2 (germline): SGHRS, YFSETQ. This CDR3 is 18 amino acids long. The CDR3 region is CASSPVPFTQGRRTEAFF. The CDR3, as DNA: TGCGCCAGCAGCCCAGTTCCCTTCACACAGGGAAGGAGGACTGAAGCTTTCTTT.

V is TRBV19 and J is TRBJ2-6; D is undetermined. This CDR3 has 14 amino acids. Germline CDR1 and CDR2: LNHDA and SQIVND (reference sequence). The V and J ends lost 5 bases and 1 base respectively, with 6 bases between them. CDR3 DNA: TGTGCCAGTAGTCCAGTGTCTGGGGCCAACGTCCTGACTTTC. Translating gives CASSPVSGANVLTF.

CDR3 sequence: CASSTGGESNYGYTF. In DNA form, the CDR3 reads TGTGCCAGCTCTACAGGGGGCGAATCTAACTATGGCTACACCTTC. The chain joins TRBV9 to TRBJ1-2; TRBD1 agrees at 9 bases. After removal of 7 bases from V and 0 bases from J, the junction contained 7 bases not matched to a gene. CDR3 length: 15 residues. CDR1 and CDR2 from the germline V gene are SGDLS and YYNGEE.

V usage is TRBV15 and J usage is TRBJ2-7; 8 positions agree with TRBD1. This CDR3 is built from 17 residues. The junction had 12 bases not matched to a gene; V was cut back by 0 bases and J by 5 bases. The V gene's germline CDR1 is LNHNV and CDR2 YYDKDF (reference sequence). In DNA form, the CDR3 reads TGTGCCACCAGCAGAGACACTGGGCGGACAGGGAACCACGAGCAGTACTTC. It codes for CATSRDTGRTGNHEQYF. Based on the CDR3 plus reference TRBV15 and TRBJ2-7, the full variable domain is DAMVIQNPRYQVTQFGKPVTLSCSQTLNHNVMYWYQQKSSQAPKLLFHYYDKDFNNEADTPDNFQSRRPNTSFCFLDIRSPGLGDTAMYLCATSRDTGRTGNHEQYFGPGTRLTVT.

The chain couples TRBV19 to TRBJ2-3; D remains unclear. CDR1 LNHDA and CDR2 SQIVND come from the germline V gene (reference sequence). Trimming took 3 bases from V and 4 from J, leaving 8 bases between them. CDR3 length: 13 residues. Written as DNA, the CDR3 is TGTGCCAGTAGTATGCTCAGAGCAGATACGCAGTATTTT. Protein product: CASSMLRADTQYF.

The V gene is TRBV5-6, the J gene TRBJ1-4; D not resolved. V lost 6 bases to trimming and J lost 7 bases, with 13 bases between them. This CDR3 has 13 residues. Germline lookup yields CDR1 SGHDT and CDR2 YYEEEE. The CDR3 region is CASNRGASEKLFF. The CDR3 bases are TGTGCCAGCAACAGAGGCGCTTCTGAAAAACTGTTTTTT.

The chain has TRBV28 and TRBJ1-3, with TRBD1 as a possible D gene (5 bases). The CDR3 has 12 amino acids. The ends were cut back, 5 bases at V and 9 bases at J, with 11 bases in the middle. Germline CDR1 MDHEN, CDR2 SYDVKM. In DNA, the CDR3 is TGTGCCAGCAGTCCCACCGACAGCACCATATATTTT. This sequence encodes CASSPTDSTIYF.

The CDR3 bases are TGTGCCAGCAGCTTACTAGCGGGAGGCCCCTCTGGTAGGCAGTACTTC. It specifies CASSLLAGGPSGRQYF. The V gene is TRBV7-2, the J gene TRBJ2-7, with 11 bases that match TRBD2. The ends lost 2 bases at V and 9 bases at J; junction bases unmatched: 12. Germline V lookup: CDR1 SGHTA, CDR2 FQGNSA. The CDR3 has 16 residues.

CDR3 sequence reads: CASSTYSGNYPGELFF. CDR3 DNA sequence: TGTGCCAGTAGTACCTATTCGGGGAATTACCCCGGGGAGCTGTTTTTT. The V call is TRBV19, the J call TRBJ2-2; a possible D gene is TRBD2 (5 bases). Germline CDR1 is LNHDA and CDR2 is SQIVND (reference sequence). V shed 4 bases and J shed 6 bases, with 18 bases lying between them. The CDR3 totals 16 residues. The whole variable domain, filled in from reference TRBV19 and TRBJ2-2, reads DGGITQSPKYLFRKEGQNVTLSCEQNLNHDAMYWYRQDPGQGLRLIYYSQIVNDFQKGDIAEGYSVSREKKESFPLTVTSAQKNPTAFYLCASSTYSGNYPGELFFGEGSRLTVL.

This chain joins TRBV6-5 and TRBJ1-5; D perhaps matches TRBD1 (5 bases). This CDR3 contains 15 residues. The V and J ends lost 6 bases and 0 bases respectively, with 12 bases between them. Germline V gene sequence: CDR1 MNHEY, CDR2 SVGAGI. This CDR3 is CASRIGGDSNQPQHF. For the CDR3, the DNA is TGTGCCAGCAGAATCGGGGGTGATAGCAATCAGCCCCAGCATTTT.

The rearrangement joins TRBV7-3 to TRBJ1-1, with 7 bases fitting TRBD1. Germline CDR1 is SGHTA and CDR2 is FQGTGA. The ends lost 5 bases at V and 6 bases at J; junction bases unmatched: 12. The CDR3 extends over 15 amino acids. CDR3 nucleotides: TGTGCCAGCAGCCCGAGACAGGGTTCCAACGCTGAAGCTTTCTTT. Encoded protein: CASSPRQGSNAEAFF.

The chain carries TRBV10-3 and TRBJ1-4; tentative D call: TRBD1 (6 bases). CDR1 and CDR2 from the germline V gene are ENHRY and SYGVKD. The CDR3 has 15 amino acids. Trimming removed 2 bases from V and 5 bases from J, with 12 bases in between. The CDR3 coding sequence is TGTGCCATCAGTGAGCAACAGGGTACCAATGAAAAACTGTTTTTT. Translating gives CAISEQQGTNEKLFF.

The V call is TRBV2, the J call TRBJ2-5; TRBD1 aligns across 7 bases. The CDR3 contains 15 residues. With 6 bases clipped from V and 2 bases from J, the junction kept 9 bases outside the gene matches. CDR1 and CDR2 from the germline V gene are SNHLY and FYNNEI. This CDR3 reads CASSASGTEQETQYF. The CDR3 DNA reads as TGTGCCAGCAGCGCTTCCGGGACAGAACAAGAGACCCAGTACTTC.

The chain employs TRBV14 and TRBJ2-1, with D perhaps TRBD2 (5 bases). The CDR3 has 16 residues. Trimming pared 5 bases from V and 3 bases from J, leaving 17 bases between. Looked up from germline, CDR1 is SGHDN and CDR2 is FVKESK. As DNA, the CDR3 is TGTGCCAGCAGCACAGACGGCCCGAGGGTCTACAATGAGCAGTTCTTC. The encoded protein is CASSTDGPRVYNEQFF.

The CDR3 DNA is TGTGCCAGCAGTTTATCGGTGAAGGAGAGGTACACCGGGGAGCTGTTTTTT. The encoded protein is CASSLSVKERYTGELFF. The chain has TRBV27 and TRBJ2-2; unclear D gene. V was cut by 0 bases and J by 3 bases, with 14 bases left in between. Germline CDR1 is MNHEY and CDR2 is SMNVEV (reference sequence). This CDR3 has 17 residues.

This rearrangement joins TRBV10-3 to TRBJ1-5, with a weak D call TRBD1 (5 bases). CDR3 length equals 14 residues. Germline values: CDR1 ENHRY, CDR2 SYGVKD. Trimming took 2 bases from V and 4 from J, leaving 9 bases between them. The CDR3: CAISEEGKNQPQHF. The CDR3 DNA is TGTGCCATCAGTGAGGAGGGGAAGAATCAGCCCCAGCATTTT.

This clone was seen once. The rearrangement uses TRBV19 and TRBJ2-3, with TRBD1 as a possible D gene (6 bases). Germline V gene lookup returns CDR1 LNHDA and CDR2 SQIVND (reference sequence). The CDR3 spans 11 residues. V was pared by 8 bases and J by 8 bases, with 11 bases between. The CDR3 reads CASSTGFTQYF. CDR3 nucleotides: TGTGCCAGTTCCACAGGGTTTACGCAGTATTTT.

The CDR3 sequence: CASSSGSSETQYF. The CDR3 region has the DNA TGCGCCAGCAGCTCCGGGTCCTCAGAGACCCAGTACTTC. This chain joins TRBV5-1 and TRBJ2-5, with D hard to call. The CDR3 extends over 13 amino acids. The germline V gene encodes CDR1 SGHRS and CDR2 YFSETQ. V was shortened by 3 bases and J by 4 bases, with 10 bases between the two germline ends.

The CDR3 spells CASSPSLSGNTDTQYF. The CDR3 nucleotides read TGCGCCAGCAGCCCGAGCCTTAGCGGAAACACAGATACGCAGTATTTT. The chain joins TRBV5-1 to TRBJ2-3, with D possibly matching TRBD2 (6 bases). V was trimmed by 4 bases and J by 2 bases, leaving 17 bases between them. The CDR3 runs 16 residues. Germline CDR1 and CDR2: SGHRS and YFSETQ.

This chain links TRBV5-6 with TRBJ2-6; no clear D. CDR1 is SGHDT, CDR2 YYEEEE, per germline. Trimming left V 4 bases short and J 0 bases short, with 11 bases between. The CDR3 has 16 residues. The CDR3 nucleotides are TGTGCCAGCAGCCTGATATTATACTCTGGGGCCAACGTCCTGACTTTC. Translation gives CASSLILYSGANVLTF.

The chain carries TRBV10-2 and TRBJ1-1, with no clear D. CDR3 size: 13 residues. Germline V lookup: CDR1 WSHSY, CDR2 SAAADI. Trimming removed 5 bases from V and 1 base from J, with 8 bases in between. CDR3 sequence: CASSYRSNTEAFF. The CDR3 coding sequence is TGCGCCAGCAGTTACAGATCGAACACTGAAGCTTTCTTT.

This chain uses TRBV19 with TRBJ2-5; D gene ambiguous. Germline assignment: CDR1 LNHDA and CDR2 SQIVND (reference sequence). The CDR3 extends over 13 amino acids. Trimming stripped 3 bases from V and 0 bases from J, with 5 bases between. Here the CDR3 DNA reads TGTGCCAGTAGTATGAACTACCAAGAGACCCAGTACTTC. Translating it yields CASSMNYQETQYF. The variable domain in full, with the rest retrieved from reference TRBV19 and TRBJ2-5, is DGGITQSPKYLFRKEGQNVTLSCEQNLNHDAMYWYRQDPGQGLRLIYYSQIVNDFQKGDIAEGYSVSREKKESFPLTVTSAQKNPTAFYLCASSMNYQETQYFGPGTRLLVL.